Each of the 21 T cell receptor beta chains below was sequenced from the same sample in a study of cytomegalovirus exposure and HLA in healthy donors. Primers for the PCR totalled 60 Vbeta and 13 Jbeta. Some clones are missing from TCRdb's copy, which holds only in-frame ones; the method was immunoSEQ multiplex PCR. The table includes about 160,000 clones, roughly four fifths detected once. The sequenced sample was PBMCs. The receptors were sampled from a man in his forties or fifties in good health and CMV-seronegative.

In its sample, this clone was seen once. V usage is TRBV7-9 and J usage is TRBJ2-7, with 13 nucleotides matching TRBD2. The ends lost 5 bases at V and 3 bases at J; junction bases unmatched: 4. From germline, CDR1 is SEHNR and CDR2 FQNEAQ (reference sequence). This CDR3 spans 15 amino acids. The CDR3 DNA reads as TGTGCCAGCAGCCCCCGGACTAGCGGGAGCTACGAGCAGTACTTC. It is translated as CASSPRTSGSYEQYF.

The chain combines TRBV7-2 with TRBJ2-1, with 9 bases matching TRBD2. The V gene end was trimmed by 1 base and the J gene end by 4 bases; junction bases not matched to a gene: 11. Germline CDR1 and CDR2: SGHTA and FQGNSA. The CDR3 consists of 18 residues. CDR3 nucleotides: TGTGCCAGCAGCTTAGATCGTGCGGCTAGCGGGGCTTACAATGAGCAGTTCTTC. This codes for CASSLDRAASGAYNEQFF.

The gene calls are TRBV7-9 and TRBJ2-7, with D maybe TRBD2 (6 bases). Germline CDR1 is SEHNR and CDR2 is FQNEAQ (reference sequence). This CDR3 is 13 amino acids long. The V gene lost 6 bases and the J gene lost 6 bases, with 15 bases spanning the gap. The DNA for the CDR3 is TGTGCCAGCAGTAAAATTAGGGAGGTCGAGCAGTACGTC. Translated: CASSKIREVEQYV.

As DNA, the CDR3 is TGTGCCAGCAGCACCCCGGGGGTGGAACTGTTTTTT. Its protein product is CASSTPGVELFF. The chain uses TRBV7-8 and TRBJ1-4; maybe TRBD1 (5 bases). This CDR3 is built from 12 residues. Germline values: CDR1 SGHVS, CDR2 FQNEAQ. Trimming cost V 5 bases and J 12 bases, with 13 bases left between them.

V is TRBV6-6 and J is TRBJ2-5; D is possibly TRBD1 (5 bases). The J call may be wrong; the DNA end is better matched by TRBJ2-7. The CDR3 length is 15 residues. Germline V gives CDR1 MNHNY, CDR2 SVGAGI (reference sequence). CDR3: CASSYRSDNTYEQYF. The DNA of the CDR3 is TGTGCCAGCAGTTACCGATCGGACAATACCTACGAGCAGTACTTC.

This clone appeared a few times. V is TRBV7-9 and J is TRBJ2-1; 12 bases fit TRBD2. The germline V gene encodes CDR1 SEHNR and CDR2 FQNEAQ (reference sequence). Trimming took 5 bases from V and 5 from J; bases not matched to a gene: 4. This CDR3 has 15 residues. The chain's CDR3 is CASSALAGGNNEQFF. The DNA of the CDR3 is TGTGCCAGCAGCGCCCTAGCGGGAGGGAACAATGAGCAGTTCTTC.

V is TRBV10-3 and J is TRBJ1-1; D possibly corresponds to TRBD1 (6 bases). This CDR3 has 16 amino acids. Germline V gene lookup returns CDR1 ENHRY and CDR2 SYGVKD. V was clipped by 6 bases and J by 0 bases, with 17 bases between them. The CDR3 nucleotides read TGTGCCATCAGAAGGGGCTCCGGACAGATGAACACTGAAGCTTTCTTT. It translates to CAIRRGSGQMNTEAFF.

This clone has just one count. V and J are TRBV6-1 and TRBJ2-7; 9 positions match TRBD1. This CDR3 spans 17 amino acids. CDR1 and CDR2 from the germline V gene are MNHNS and SASEGT. Trimming cost V 0 bases and J 3 bases; bases outside gene matches: 9. The chain's CDR3 is CASSEALSGTGSYEQYV. Here the CDR3 DNA reads TGTGCCAGCAGTGAAGCCCTCAGTGGGACAGGGAGCTACGAGCAGTACGTC.

In its sample, this clone was seen once. This CDR3 is CAHSRESNQPQHF. For the CDR3, the DNA is TGTGCCCACTCACGGGAGTCCAATCAGCCCCAGCATTTT. The chain employs TRBV2 and TRBJ1-5; D is undetermined. Germline assignment: CDR1 SNHLY and CDR2 FYNNEI. V lost 11 bases and J 3 bases, leaving 14 bases between the germline ends. CDR3 length: 13 amino acids.

V and J are TRBV18 and TRBJ2-1; 15 bases are a match to TRBD2. This CDR3 region has 16 residues. The V segment lost 3 bases and the J segment 7 bases; nucleotides outside the gene matches: 4. CDR1 is KGHSH, CDR2 LQKENI, per germline. CDR3 sequence: CASSPGTSGRWNEQFF. CDR3 nucleotides: TGTGCCAGCTCACCGGGGACTAGCGGGAGGTGGAATGAGCAGTTCTTC.

The chain recombines TRBV10-3 with TRBJ1-5, with 12 bases that match TRBD1. This CDR3 spans 16 amino acids. The V gene's germline CDR1 is ENHRY and CDR2 SYGVKD. J lost 4 bases, V lost 9 bases, and 10 bases had no gene match. The DNA for the CDR3 is TGTGCCATTGCCGCGGGACAGGGGGCCAGTAATCAGCCCCAGCATTTT. Residues: CAIAAGQGASNQPQHF.

The chain is built from TRBV6-6 and TRBJ1-2; 7 nucleotides line up with TRBD1. Trimming removed 5 bases from V and 0 bases from J; junction bases left unmatched: 3. Per germline, CDR1 MNHNY and CDR2 SVGAGI (reference sequence). The CDR3 totals 14 residues. In nucleotides, the CDR3 is TGTGCCAGCAGTAGACAGGGAGCTAACTATGGCTACACCTTC. It encodes CASSRQGANYGYTF.

The chain couples TRBV15 to TRBJ2-7; 10 bases are a match to TRBD2. This CDR3 has 14 amino acids. Germline V CDR1 and CDR2: LNHNV, YYDKDF (reference sequence). Losses at the gene ends were 6 bases for V and 4 bases for J; bases not matched to a gene: 6. CDR3 bases: TGTGCCACCAGGGAGCGGGAGGGCCAATACGAGCAGTACTTC. This encodes CATREREGQYEQYF.

The chain couples TRBV4-2 to TRBJ1-2; the D gene is possibly TRBD1 (6 bases). There are 15 residues in the CDR3. The germline V gene has CDR1 LGHNA and CDR2 YNFKEQ. V dropped 3 bases and J dropped 6 bases, with 17 bases sitting between them. The DNA of the CDR3 is TGTGCCAGCAGCCAGGCATCCGACAGGTTCGATGGCTACACCTTC. Its translation is CASSQASDRFDGYTF.

The gene calls are TRBV13 and TRBJ2-2; no reliable D call. The germline V gene encodes CDR1 PRHDT and CDR2 FYEKMQ (reference sequence). The CDR3 sequence is 13 residues long. The germline V and J ends were trimmed by 2 bases and 4 bases, with 5 bases remaining between them. The chain's CDR3 is CASSLWLTGELFF. The CDR3 DNA reads as TGTGCCAGCAGCTTATGGCTCACCGGGGAGCTGTTTTTT.

The V call is TRBV2, the J call TRBJ2-3; 8 bases map to TRBD1. Germline V gene lookup returns CDR1 SNHLY and CDR2 FYNNEI. With 5 bases clipped from V and 5 bases from J, the junction kept 12 bases outside the gene matches. This CDR3 has 16 amino acids. The CDR3, as DNA: TGTGCCAGCAGTTACCGGACAGGGACGCGGGTAGATACGCAGTATTTT. It yields the protein CASSYRTGTRVDTQYF. The whole variable domain, filled in from reference TRBV2 and TRBJ2-3, reads EPEVTQTPSHQVTQMGQEVILRCVPISNHLYFYWYRQILGQKVEFLVSFYNNEISEKSEIFDDQFSVERPDGSNFTLKIRSTKLEDSAMYFCASSYRTGTRVDTQYFGPGTRLTVL.

The V gene is TRBV7-2, the J gene TRBJ2-5; 10 bases agree with TRBD1. V lost 5 bases and J lost 4; bases outside the gene matches: 10. CDR3 length: 16 amino acids. In germline, CDR1 is SGHTA, CDR2 FQGNSA. The CDR3 here is CASSRDMTGGVETQYF. The CDR3 DNA sequence: TGTGCCAGCAGCCGCGACATGACAGGGGGCGTAGAGACCCAGTACTTC.

This CDR3 is CASSRWTGGADTEAFF. The DNA of the CDR3 is TGTGCCAGCAGCCGTTGGACCGGGGGGGCGGACACTGAAGCTTTCTTT. The chain recombines TRBV14 with TRBJ1-1, with D possibly TRBD1 on 6 matching bases. The length of the CDR3 is 16 residues. Germline CDR1 SGHDN, CDR2 FVKESK. V lost 4 bases and J lost 3, with 18 bases in between.

The chain uses TRBV6-5 and TRBJ1-5; 9 nucleotides align to TRBD1. The V segment lost 3 bases and the J segment 5 bases; nucleotides outside the gene matches: 2. The CDR3 extends over 14 amino acids. Germline CDR1 is MNHEY and CDR2 is SVGAGI. As DNA, the CDR3 is TGTGCCAGCAGTTATGGGACAGGGTATCAGCCCCAGCATTTT. This encodes CASSYGTGYQPQHF.

Comment on this clone: The germline gene is not matched at one end of the junction; a read error may be the cause. The V gene is TRBV7-9, the J gene TRBJ2-7; possibly TRBD1 for D (6 bases). There are 15 residues in the CDR3. Germline loops: CDR1 SEHNR, CDR2 FQNEAQ (reference sequence). Here the CDR3 reads CSSSFRQASSYEQYF. The CDR3 bases are TGTTCCAGCAGCTTTCGACAGGCCTCCTCCTACGAGCAGTACTTC.

J is TRBJ2-5 and V is TRBV14; 8 bases map to TRBD1. The CDR3 spans 16 residues. V lost 5 bases, J lost 0 bases, and 8 bases stayed unmatched. Germline loops: CDR1 SGHDN, CDR2 FVKESK. CDR3 sequence (DNA): TGTGCCAGCAGCTCGCGGACAGGGCTGTACCAAGAGACCCAGTACTTC. Translating gives CASSSRTGLYQETQYF.